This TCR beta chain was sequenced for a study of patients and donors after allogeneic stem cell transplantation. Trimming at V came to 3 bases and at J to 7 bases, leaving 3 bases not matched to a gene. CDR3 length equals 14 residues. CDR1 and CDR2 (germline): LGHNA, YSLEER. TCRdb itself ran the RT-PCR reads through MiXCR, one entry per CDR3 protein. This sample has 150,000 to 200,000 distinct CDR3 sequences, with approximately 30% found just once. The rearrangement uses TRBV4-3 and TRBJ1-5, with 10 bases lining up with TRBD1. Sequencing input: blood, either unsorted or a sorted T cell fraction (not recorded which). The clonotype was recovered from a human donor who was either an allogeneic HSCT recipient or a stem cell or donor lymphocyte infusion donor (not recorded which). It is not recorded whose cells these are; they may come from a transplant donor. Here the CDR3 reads CASSQLGQGQPQHF. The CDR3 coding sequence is TGCGCCAGCAGCCAGCTGGGACAGGGGCAGCCCCAGCATTTT.